This TCR beta chain is from a study of T cell responses to AZD1222 COVID-19 vaccine. The protocol was immunoSEQ multiplex PCR, while the TCRdb copy is restricted to in-frame clones and leaves out a portion. The table lists under 70,000 clones, under 90% of them singletons, with about 20% in the top ten. The ends were cut back, 0 bases at V and 4 bases at J, with 8 bases in the middle. The CDR3 is 14 residues long. The V gene's germline CDR1 is SGDLS and CDR2 YYNGEE. This receptor was taken from an adult in good health. The sample was peripheral blood, taken on day 0 of AZD1222 vaccination. V usage is TRBV9 and J usage is TRBJ1-5; D remains unclear. Here the CDR3 DNA reads TGTGCCAGCAGCGTAGGGAGGAATAATCAGCCCCAGCATTTT. Its protein is CASSVGRNNQPQHF.